The present T cell receptor beta chain was sequenced within a study of spatial heterogeneity in lung cancer. This clonotype has at least ten counts. The target antigen is unknown. Germline CDR1 and CDR2: SGDLS and YYNGEE. Trimming shortened V by 0 bases and J by 6 bases, and 11 bases separated the two germline ends. The CDR3 is 14 residues long. The time point was: blood at routine non-recurrence follow-up after resection. Whole RNA, isolated from tumor, nontumor lung or frozen PBMC, was sequenced without prior sorting. The study's findings and limits: Whereas they appeared in blood less at follow-up, ubiquitous expanded tumor TCRs appeared there more at resection.

One entry per CDR3 protein results from TCRdb running MiXCR on the 5' RACE reads. Of under 35,000 distinct CDR3 sequences detected, 5% to 6.5% appear once; the ten largest clones hold 20% to 25%. The sequence came from a female donor with early-stage non-small cell lung cancer. The sequences come from PBMCs, collected at follow-up. V usage is TRBV9 and J usage is TRBJ2-3; D unresolved. CDR3 DNA sequence: TGTGCCAGCAGCGTAGACCTTCTCCGGGATACGCAGTATTTT. This codes for CASSVDLLRDTQYF.